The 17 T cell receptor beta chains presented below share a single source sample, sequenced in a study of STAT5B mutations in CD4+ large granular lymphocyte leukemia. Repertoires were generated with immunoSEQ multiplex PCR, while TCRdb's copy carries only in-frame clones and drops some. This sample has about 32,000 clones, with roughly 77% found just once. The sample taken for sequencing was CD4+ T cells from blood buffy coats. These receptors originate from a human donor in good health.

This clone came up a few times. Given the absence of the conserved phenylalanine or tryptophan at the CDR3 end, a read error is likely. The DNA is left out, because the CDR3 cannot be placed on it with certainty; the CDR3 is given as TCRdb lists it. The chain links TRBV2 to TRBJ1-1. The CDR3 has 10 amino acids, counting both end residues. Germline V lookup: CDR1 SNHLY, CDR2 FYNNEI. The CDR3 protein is CASSDGGMIL.

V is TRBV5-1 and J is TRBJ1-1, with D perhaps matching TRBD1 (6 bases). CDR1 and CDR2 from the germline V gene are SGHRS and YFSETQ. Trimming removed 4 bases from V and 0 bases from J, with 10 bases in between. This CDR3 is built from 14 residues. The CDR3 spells CASSPGTLNTEAFF. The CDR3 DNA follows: TGCGCCAGCAGCCCGGGGACACTGAACACTGAAGCTTTCTTT. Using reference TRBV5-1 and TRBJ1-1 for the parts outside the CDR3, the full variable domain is KAGVTQTPRYLIKTRGQQVTLSCSPISGHRSVSWYQQTPGQGLQFLFEYFSETQRNKGNFPGRFSGRQFSNSRSEMNVSTLELGDSALYLCASSPGTLNTEAFFGQGTRLTVV.

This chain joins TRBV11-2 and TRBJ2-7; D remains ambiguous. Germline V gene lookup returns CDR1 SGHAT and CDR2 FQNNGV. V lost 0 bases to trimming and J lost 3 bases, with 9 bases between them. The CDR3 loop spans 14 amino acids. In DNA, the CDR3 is TGTGCCAGCAGCTTAGATCACGGCAGCTACGAGCAGTACTTC. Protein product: CASSLDHGSYEQYF.

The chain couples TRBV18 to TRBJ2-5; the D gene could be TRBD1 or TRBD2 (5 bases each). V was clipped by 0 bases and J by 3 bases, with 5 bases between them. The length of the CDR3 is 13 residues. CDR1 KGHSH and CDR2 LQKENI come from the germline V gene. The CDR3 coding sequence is TGTGCCAGCTCACCACCGGGGGAAGAGACCCAGTACTTC. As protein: CASSPPGEETQYF.

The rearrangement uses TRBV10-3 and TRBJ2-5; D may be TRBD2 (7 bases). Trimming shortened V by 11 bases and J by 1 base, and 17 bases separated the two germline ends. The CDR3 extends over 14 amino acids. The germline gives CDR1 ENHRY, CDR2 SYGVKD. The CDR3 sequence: CAARGGGSQETQYF. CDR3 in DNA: TGTGCCGCCCGGGGCGGGGGCAGCCAAGAGACCCAGTACTTC.

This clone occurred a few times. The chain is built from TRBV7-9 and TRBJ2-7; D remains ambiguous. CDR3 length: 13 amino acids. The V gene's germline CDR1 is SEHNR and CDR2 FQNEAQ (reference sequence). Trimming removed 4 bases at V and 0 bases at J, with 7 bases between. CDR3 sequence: CASSSANSYEQYF. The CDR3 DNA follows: TGTGCCAGCAGCTCCGCAAACTCCTACGAGCAGTACTTC.

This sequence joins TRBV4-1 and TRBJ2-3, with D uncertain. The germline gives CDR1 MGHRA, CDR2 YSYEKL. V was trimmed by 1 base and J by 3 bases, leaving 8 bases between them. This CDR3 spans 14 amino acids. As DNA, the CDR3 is TGCGCCAGCAGCCAAGGTGCCGCGACAGATACGCAGTATTTT. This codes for CASSQGAATDTQYF.

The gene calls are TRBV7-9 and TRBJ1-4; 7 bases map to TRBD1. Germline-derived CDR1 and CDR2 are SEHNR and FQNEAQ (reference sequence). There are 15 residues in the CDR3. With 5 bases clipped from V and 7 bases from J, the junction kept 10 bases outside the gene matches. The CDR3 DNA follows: TGTGCCAGCAGCGCAACACAGGGGCTGGGTGAAAAACTGTTTTTT. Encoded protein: CASSATQGLGEKLFF.

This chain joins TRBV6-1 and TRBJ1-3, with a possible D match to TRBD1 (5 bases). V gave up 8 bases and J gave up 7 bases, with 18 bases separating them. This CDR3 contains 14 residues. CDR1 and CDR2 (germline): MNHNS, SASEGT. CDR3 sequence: CASRWDARGNTIYF. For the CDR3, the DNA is TGTGCCAGCCGTTGGGACGCCCGTGGGAACACCATATATTTT.

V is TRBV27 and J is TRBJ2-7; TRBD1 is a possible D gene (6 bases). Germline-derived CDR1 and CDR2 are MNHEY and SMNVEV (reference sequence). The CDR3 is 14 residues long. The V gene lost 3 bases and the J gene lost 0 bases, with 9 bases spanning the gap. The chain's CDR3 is CASSLNRVSYEQYF. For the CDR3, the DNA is TGTGCCAGCAGTTTGAACAGGGTCTCCTACGAGCAGTACTTC.

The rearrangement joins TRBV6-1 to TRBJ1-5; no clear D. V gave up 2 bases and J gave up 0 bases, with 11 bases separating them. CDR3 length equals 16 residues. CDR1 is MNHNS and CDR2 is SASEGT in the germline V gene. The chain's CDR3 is CASSESPFNSNQPQHF. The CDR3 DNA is TGTGCCAGCAGTGAAAGCCCGTTTAATAGCAATCAGCCCCAGCATTTT.

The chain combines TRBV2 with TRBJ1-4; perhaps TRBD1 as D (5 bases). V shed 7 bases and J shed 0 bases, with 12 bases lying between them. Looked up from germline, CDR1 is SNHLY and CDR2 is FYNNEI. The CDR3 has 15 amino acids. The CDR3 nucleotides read TGTGCCAGCAATGGGGCGGCCTCAACTAATGAAAAACTGTTTTTT. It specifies CASNGAASTNEKLFF.

The CDR3 sequence: CASSAGNANEKLFF. The CDR3 DNA reads TGTGCCAGCAGCGCGGGGAATGCTAATGAAAAACTGTTTTTT. This chain connects TRBV11-2 to TRBJ1-4, with D unclear. Trimming removed 5 bases from V and 3 bases from J, with 10 bases in between. CDR1 and CDR2 from the germline V gene are SGHAT and FQNNGV. The CDR3 extends over 14 amino acids.

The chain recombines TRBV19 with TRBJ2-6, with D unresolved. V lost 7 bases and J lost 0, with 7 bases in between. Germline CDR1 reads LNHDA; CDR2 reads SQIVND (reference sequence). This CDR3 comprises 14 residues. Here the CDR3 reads CASKTSSGANVLTF. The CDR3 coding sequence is TGTGCCAGTAAGACAAGCTCTGGGGCCAACGTCCTGACTTTC.

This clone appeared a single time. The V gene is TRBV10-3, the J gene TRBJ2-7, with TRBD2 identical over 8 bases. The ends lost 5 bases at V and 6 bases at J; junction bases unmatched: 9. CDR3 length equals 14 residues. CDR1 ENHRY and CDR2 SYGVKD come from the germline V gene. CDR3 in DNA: TGTGCCATCAGTTCGGGAGGGACTCACTTCGAGCAGTACTTC. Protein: CAISSGGTHFEQYF.

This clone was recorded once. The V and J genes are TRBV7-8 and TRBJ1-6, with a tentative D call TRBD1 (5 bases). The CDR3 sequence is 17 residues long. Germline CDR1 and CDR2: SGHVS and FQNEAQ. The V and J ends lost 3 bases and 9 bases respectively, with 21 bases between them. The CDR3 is CASSLVRGNASPSPLHF. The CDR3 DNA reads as TGTGCCAGCAGCTTGGTCCGGGGCAATGCCTCTCCTTCACCCCTCCACTTT.

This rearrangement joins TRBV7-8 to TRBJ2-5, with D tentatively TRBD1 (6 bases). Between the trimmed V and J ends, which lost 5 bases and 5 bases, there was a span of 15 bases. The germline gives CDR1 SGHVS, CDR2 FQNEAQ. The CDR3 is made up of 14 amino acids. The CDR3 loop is CASSEGTPWETQYF. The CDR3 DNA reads TGTGCCAGCAGCGAAGGGACACCGTGGGAGACCCAGTACTTC. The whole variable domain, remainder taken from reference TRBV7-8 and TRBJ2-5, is GAGVSQSPRYKVAKRGQDVALRCDPISGHVSLFWYQQALGQGPEFLTYFQNEAQLDKSGLPSDRFFAERPEGSVSTLKIQRTQQEDSAVYLCASSEGTPWETQYFGPGTRLLVL.